A single sample gave rise to the 24 T cell receptor beta chains below, sequenced in a study of blood T cells in healthy people across ages. Primed by a sample-barcoded 5' primer and a J-beta primer mix, a second PCR proceeded for 7 to 11 cycles. One entry per CDR3 protein, called by TCRdb with MiXCR from the 5' RACE reads. The sample holds about 640,000 distinct CDR3 sequences, around 54% seen once. The sample comprised blood. The receptors stem from a man between 60 and 75 years old in good health.

The rearrangement links TRBV20-1 to TRBJ1-6, with 11 bases identical to TRBD1. V shed 0 bases, J shed 0 bases, and the junction held 10 bases outside the gene matches. The CDR3 is 20 residues long. Germline CDR1 DFQATT, CDR2 SNEGSKA (reference sequence). The CDR3 DNA is TGCAGTGCTAGAGATCTAGGGACAGGGGGTGCGAGCTCCTATAATTCACCCCTCCACTTT. Translation: CSARDLGTGGASSYNSPLHF.

This clonotype was observed a single time. The rearrangement uses TRBV5-1 and TRBJ2-6; either TRBD1 or TRBD2 may fit D (5 bases each). The CDR3 runs to 18 residues. V was trimmed by 0 bases and J by 3 bases, leaving 16 bases between them. CDR1 and CDR2 from the germline V gene are SGHRS and YFSETQ. The CDR3 sequence: CASSLAGTGQGGANVLTF. The CDR3 coding sequence is TGCGCCAGCAGCTTGGCCGGAACGGGGCAAGGTGGGGCCAACGTCCTGACTTTC.

V and J are TRBV6-2 or TRBV6-3 and TRBJ1-2; D is unresolved. Germline CDR1 MNHEY, CDR2 SVGEGT. The CDR3 consists of 13 residues. The ends were cut back, 5 bases at V and 4 bases at J, with 11 bases in the middle. The CDR3 region is CASSTTYGYGYTF. In DNA, the CDR3 is TGTGCCAGCAGTACGACCTATGGCTATGGCTACACCTTC.

This clonotype has at least ten counts. J is TRBJ1-2 and V is TRBV7-2; no reliable D call. This CDR3 contains 13 residues. The germline V gene has CDR1 SGHTA and CDR2 FQGNSA. Trimming left V 0 bases short and J 8 bases short, with 10 bases between. The CDR3 here is CASSLAGSGGYTF. In DNA, the CDR3 is TGTGCCAGCAGCTTAGCGGGGAGTGGGGGCTACACCTTC.

This chain connects TRBV20-1 to TRBJ1-5; 7 nucleotides match TRBD1. Germline trimming cut 4 bases from V and 7 bases from J; bases unmatched to any gene: 10. The length of the CDR3 is 14 residues. Germline CDR1 and CDR2: DFQATT and SNEGSKA (reference sequence). The CDR3 spells CSATSGTVRQPQHF. For the CDR3, the DNA is TGCAGTGCTACTAGCGGGACAGTTAGACAGCCCCAGCATTTT.

The J gene is TRBJ2-1, the V gene TRBV28, with TRBD2 identical over 10 bases. CDR1 is MDHEN, CDR2 SYDVKM, per germline. The CDR3 extends over 15 amino acids. After removal of 5 bases from V and 6 bases from J, the junction contained 7 bases not matched to a gene. The CDR3 loop reads CASSIPAGGLNEQFF. CDR3 DNA: TGTGCCAGCAGTATCCCAGCGGGGGGGCTCAATGAGCAGTTCTTC.

This sequence joins TRBV18 and TRBJ2-5, with D possibly matching TRBD2 (6 bases). Between the trimmed V and J ends, which lost 8 bases and 11 bases, there was a span of 15 bases. This CDR3 has 11 residues. Germline V gene lookup returns CDR1 KGHSH and CDR2 LQKENI. The CDR3: CASTEDREQYF. The CDR3 region has the DNA TGTGCCAGCACCGAAGACCGGGAGCAGTACTTC.

Ten or more counts support this clonotype. The V call is TRBV7-2, the J call TRBJ2-7, with TRBD1 matching over 7 bases. After removal of 4 bases from V and 1 base from J, the junction contained 4 bases not matched to a gene. There are 14 residues in the CDR3. CDR1 and CDR2 from the germline V gene are SGHTA and FQGNSA. CDR3 sequence: CASSSRTGSYEQYF. CDR3 in DNA: TGTGCCAGCAGCTCCCGGACAGGTTCCTACGAGCAGTACTTC.

The J gene is TRBJ2-1, the V gene TRBV2; D is unclear. This CDR3 comprises 15 residues. CDR1 is SNHLY and CDR2 is FYNNEI in the germline V gene. V lost 1 base, J lost 2 bases, and 9 bases lay in between. The chain's CDR3 is CASSEGGSPYNEQFF. The CDR3 coding sequence is TGTGCCAGCAGTGAAGGCGGTTCGCCCTACAATGAGCAGTTCTTC.

CDR3 sequence: CASSLGGTGDEQFF. Written as DNA, the CDR3 is TGCGCCAGCAGCTTAGGGGGGACTGGGGATGAGCAGTTCTTC. The chain has TRBV5-1 and TRBJ2-1, with D perhaps TRBD1 or TRBD2 (6 bases each). The V and J ends lost 2 bases and 8 bases respectively, with 14 bases between them. Germline loops: CDR1 SGHRS, CDR2 YFSETQ. This CDR3 region has 14 residues.

The V gene is TRBV2, the J gene TRBJ2-7; 8 nucleotides line up with TRBD2. Germline V gene data show CDR1 as SNHLY and CDR2 as FYNNEI. CDR3 size: 14 residues. Unmatched junction bases numbered 6, after V lost 8 bases and J lost 0 bases. The CDR3 protein is CASSGGGLSYEQYF. The CDR3 DNA reads as TGTGCCAGCTCGGGGGGGGGCCTCTCCTACGAGCAGTACTTC. Full variable domain (missing parts from reference TRBV2 and TRBJ2-7): EPEVTQTPSHQVTQMGQEVILRCVPISNHLYFYWYRQILGQKVEFLVSFYNNEISEKSEIFDDQFSVERPDGSNFTLKIRSTKLEDSAMYFCASSGGGLSYEQYFGPGTRLTVT.

This chain joins TRBV2 and TRBJ1-2; D unresolved. The CDR3 spans 13 residues. Germline V gives CDR1 SNHLY, CDR2 FYNNEI. The V end lost 5 bases, the J end lost 4 bases, and 11 bases lay between the germline ends. CDR3 sequence (DNA): TGTGCCAGCAGTAAGGAAACAATCTATGGCTACACCTTC. This codes for CASSKETIYGYTF.

This clonotype was counted between two and nine times. The chain links TRBV20-1 to TRBJ2-1; perhaps TRBD2 as D (6 bases). Germline V CDR1 and CDR2: DFQATT, SNEGSKA (reference sequence). The CDR3 has 12 residues. Trimming shortened V by 5 bases and J by 7 bases, and 12 bases separated the two germline ends. The CDR3 protein is CSAPTSRNEQFF. The CDR3 DNA reads as TGCAGTGCTCCCACTAGCCGAAATGAGCAGTTCTTC.

This rearrangement joins TRBV6-2 or TRBV6-3 to TRBJ2-3; D gene uncertain. Trimming removed 7 bases at V and 1 base at J, with 6 bases between. Germline-derived CDR1 and CDR2 are MNHEY and SVGEGT. CDR3 length equals 12 residues. CDR3 nucleotide sequence: TGTGCCAGCAATCATGGCACAGATACGCAGTATTTT. The encoded protein is CASNHGTDTQYF.

This CDR3 is CSATRPGLAGEGEQFF. CDR3 coding DNA: TGCAGTGCTACCAGACCGGGACTAGCGGGGGAAGGGGAGCAGTTCTTC. The J gene is TRBJ2-1, the V gene TRBV20-1; TRBD2 aligns across 14 bases. Germline CDR1 is DFQATT and CDR2 is SNEGSKA (reference sequence). The V segment lost 4 bases and the J segment 10 bases; nucleotides outside the gene matches: 12. The CDR3 spans 16 residues.

The rearrangement joins TRBV10-3 to TRBJ1-1; D is perhaps TRBD1 (6 bases). The CDR3 runs 16 residues. V was cut by 7 bases and J by 0 bases, with 18 bases left in between. Per germline, CDR1 ENHRY and CDR2 SYGVKD. CDR3: CAIKDNRDNLNTEAFF. As DNA, the CDR3 is TGTGCCATCAAGGACAATCGGGACAACTTGAACACTGAAGCTTTCTTT.

This clonotype was counted once. The chain couples TRBV6-2 or TRBV6-3 to TRBJ2-4; D may match TRBD1 or TRBD2 (6 bases each). The J call may be faulty, since TRBJ2-7 better matches the DNA end. The germline CDR1 and CDR2 sequences are MNHEY and SVGEGT. CDR3 length: 16 amino acids. The CDR3 loop reads CASSYPPRGLSYEQYF. CDR3 coding DNA: TGTGCCAGCAGTTATCCCCCACGGGGGCTATCCTACGAGCAGTACTTC.

This chain links TRBV18 with TRBJ2-7; D gene unclear. The end of the DNA aligns better with TRBJ2-5, so the J call may be wrong. The CDR3 consists of 14 residues. The germline V gene has CDR1 KGHSH and CDR2 LQKENI. The CDR3 protein is CASSPPTRTETQYF. In DNA form, the CDR3 reads TGTGCCAGCTCACCGCCGACGAGAACAGAGACCCAGTACTTC.

V gene TRBV6-6 combines with J gene TRBJ2-1; TRBD2 is a possible D gene (6 bases). The CDR3 is 13 amino acids. Germline CDR1 MNHNY, CDR2 SVGAGI (reference sequence). Trimming left V 2 bases short and J 6 bases short, with 8 bases between. Written as DNA, the CDR3 is TGTGCCAGCAGTTACCGGCGGGGCAATGAGCAGTTCTTC. Translating gives CASSYRRGNEQFF.

The chain carries TRBV20-1 and TRBJ1-2; D is ambiguous. V lost 1 base and J 7 bases, leaving 13 bases between the germline ends. CDR3 size: 13 residues. CDR1 and CDR2 (germline): DFQATT, SNEGSKA (reference sequence). The CDR3 DNA follows: TGCAGTGCTAGAGCCACCGAAAGAGGTGGCTACACCTTC. Residues: CSARATERGGYTF.

The J gene is TRBJ2-7, the V gene TRBV7-2; D tentatively reads TRBD1 or TRBD2 (7 bases each). The germline V and J ends were trimmed by 5 bases and 2 bases, with 13 bases remaining between them. The length of the CDR3 is 14 residues. Looked up from germline, CDR1 is SGHTA and CDR2 is FQGNSA. For the CDR3, the DNA is TGTGCCAGCAGCGTCCAGGGGGGGACCTACGAGCAGTACTTC. This translates into CASSVQGGTYEQYF.

This clonotype has only a few counts. CDR3 in DNA: TGTGCCAGCGCTTCCCCTGGGGCCAACGTCCTGACTTTC. Residues: CASASPGANVLTF. The V call is TRBV6-5, the J call TRBJ2-6; D is unresolved. Deletions cut 8 bases from V and 2 bases from J, with 7 bases between. Germline CDR1 reads MNHEY; CDR2 reads SVGAGI. The CDR3 contains 13 residues.

This clonotype has a handful of counts. The chain combines TRBV5-1 with TRBJ2-1; TRBD2 agrees at 11 bases. This CDR3 has 15 amino acids. Germline V gives CDR1 SGHRS, CDR2 YFSETQ. V dropped 4 bases and J dropped 7; count of bases not matched to a gene: 7. The CDR3 here is CASSLSGGGVNEQFF. DNA for the CDR3: TGCGCCAGCAGCCTTAGCGGGGGGGGTGTGAATGAGCAGTTCTTC.

The rearrangement uses TRBV20-1 and TRBJ2-3; D not certain. Trimming stripped 2 bases from V and 0 bases from J, with 0 bases between. CDR1 is DFQATT and CDR2 is SNEGSKA in the germline V gene (reference sequence). The CDR3 has 11 amino acids. The CDR3 nucleotides are TGCAGTGCTAGAAGCACAGATACGCAGTATTTT. Translation: CSARSTDTQYF.